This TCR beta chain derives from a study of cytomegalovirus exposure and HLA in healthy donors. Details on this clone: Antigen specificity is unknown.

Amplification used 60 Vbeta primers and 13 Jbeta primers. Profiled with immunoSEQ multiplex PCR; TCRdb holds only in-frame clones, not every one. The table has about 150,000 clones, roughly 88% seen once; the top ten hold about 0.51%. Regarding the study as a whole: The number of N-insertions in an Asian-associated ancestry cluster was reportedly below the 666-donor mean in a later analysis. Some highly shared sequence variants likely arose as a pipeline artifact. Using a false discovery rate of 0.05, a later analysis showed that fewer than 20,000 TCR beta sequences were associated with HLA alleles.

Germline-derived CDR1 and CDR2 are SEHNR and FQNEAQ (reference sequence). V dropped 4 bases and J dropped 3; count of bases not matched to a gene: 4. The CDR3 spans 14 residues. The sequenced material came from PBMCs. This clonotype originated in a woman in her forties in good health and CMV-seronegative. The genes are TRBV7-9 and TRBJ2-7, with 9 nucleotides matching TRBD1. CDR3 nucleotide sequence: TGTGCCAGCAGCTCCGGGACAGGGATCTACGAGCAGTACTTC. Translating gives CASSSGTGIYEQYF.